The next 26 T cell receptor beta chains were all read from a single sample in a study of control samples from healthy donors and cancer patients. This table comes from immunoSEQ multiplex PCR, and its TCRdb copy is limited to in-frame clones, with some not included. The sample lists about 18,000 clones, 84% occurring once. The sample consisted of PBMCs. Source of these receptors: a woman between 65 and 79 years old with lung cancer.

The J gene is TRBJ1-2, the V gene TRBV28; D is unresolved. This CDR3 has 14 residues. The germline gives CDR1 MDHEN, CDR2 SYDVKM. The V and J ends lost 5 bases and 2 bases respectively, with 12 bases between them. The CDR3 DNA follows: TGTGCCAGCAGTCAAATGACGGTAAACTATGGCTACACCTTC. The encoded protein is CASSQMTVNYGYTF.

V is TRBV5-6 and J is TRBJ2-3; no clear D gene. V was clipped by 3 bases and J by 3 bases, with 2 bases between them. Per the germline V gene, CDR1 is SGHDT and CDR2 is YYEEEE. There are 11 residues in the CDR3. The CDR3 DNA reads TGTGCCAGCAGCTCGACAGATACGCAGTATTTT. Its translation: CASSSTDTQYF.

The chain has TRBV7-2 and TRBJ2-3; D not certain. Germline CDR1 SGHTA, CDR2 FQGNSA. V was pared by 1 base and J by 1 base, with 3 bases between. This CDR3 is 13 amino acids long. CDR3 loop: CASSLGGTDTQYF. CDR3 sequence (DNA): TGTGCCAGCAGCTTAGGCGGCACAGATACGCAGTATTTT.

This CDR3 is CASSLGGPQGSPLHF. The CDR3 nucleotides are TGTGCCAGCAGCTTAGGGGGTCCTCAGGGTTCACCCCTCCACTTT. The chain couples TRBV7-2 to TRBJ1-6; tentatively, D is TRBD1 (5 bases). Germline V gene lookup returns CDR1 SGHTA and CDR2 FQGNSA. The CDR3 extends over 15 amino acids. The V end lost 1 base, the J end lost 9 bases, and 13 bases lay between the germline ends.

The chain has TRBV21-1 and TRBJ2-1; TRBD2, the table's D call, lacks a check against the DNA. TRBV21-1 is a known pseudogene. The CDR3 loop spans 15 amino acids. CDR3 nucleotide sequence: TGTGCCAGCAGCACGAGACTAGCGGGAGCAAATGAGCAGTTCTTC. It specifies CASSTRLAGANEQFF.

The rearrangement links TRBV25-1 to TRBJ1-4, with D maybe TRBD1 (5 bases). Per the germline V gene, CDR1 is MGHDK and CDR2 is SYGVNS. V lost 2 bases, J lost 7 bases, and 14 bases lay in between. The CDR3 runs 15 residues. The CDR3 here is CASSEPGPGSEKLFF. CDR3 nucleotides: TGTGCCAGCAGTGAACCAGGGCCAGGAAGTGAAAAACTGTTTTTT.

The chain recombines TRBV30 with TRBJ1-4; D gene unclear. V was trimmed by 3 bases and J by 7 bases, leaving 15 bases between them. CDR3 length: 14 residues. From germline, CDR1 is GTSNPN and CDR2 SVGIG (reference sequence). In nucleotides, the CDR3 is TGTGCCTGGAGCTTAAACCGGGCATCTGAAAAACTGTTTTTT. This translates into CAWSLNRASEKLFF.

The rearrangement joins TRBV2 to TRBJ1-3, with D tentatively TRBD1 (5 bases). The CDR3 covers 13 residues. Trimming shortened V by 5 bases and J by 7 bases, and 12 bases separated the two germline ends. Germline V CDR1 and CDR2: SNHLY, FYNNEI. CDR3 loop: CASSQGRGNTIYF. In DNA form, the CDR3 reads TGTGCCAGCAGTCAGGGACGAGGGAACACCATATATTTT.

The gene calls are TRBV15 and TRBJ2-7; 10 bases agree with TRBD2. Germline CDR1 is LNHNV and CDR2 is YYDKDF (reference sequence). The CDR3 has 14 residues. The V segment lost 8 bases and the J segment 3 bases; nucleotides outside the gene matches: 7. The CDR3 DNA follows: TGTGCCACCTCGTCAAGGACTAGCGGCTACGAGCAGTACTTC. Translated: CATSSRTSGYEQYF.

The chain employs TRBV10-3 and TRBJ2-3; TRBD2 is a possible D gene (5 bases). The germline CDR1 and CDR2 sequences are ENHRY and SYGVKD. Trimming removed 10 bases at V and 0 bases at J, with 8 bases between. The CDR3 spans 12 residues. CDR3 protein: CATRDSTDTQYF. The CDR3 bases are TGTGCCACTCGGGATAGCACAGATACGCAGTATTTT.

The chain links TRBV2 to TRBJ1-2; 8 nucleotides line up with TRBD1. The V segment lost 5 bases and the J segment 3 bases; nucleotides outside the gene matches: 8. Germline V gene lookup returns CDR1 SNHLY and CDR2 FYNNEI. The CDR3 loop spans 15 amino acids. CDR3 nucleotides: TGTGCCAGCAGTCCACCGGGACAGGATGACTATGGCTACACCTTC. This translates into CASSPPGQDDYGYTF.

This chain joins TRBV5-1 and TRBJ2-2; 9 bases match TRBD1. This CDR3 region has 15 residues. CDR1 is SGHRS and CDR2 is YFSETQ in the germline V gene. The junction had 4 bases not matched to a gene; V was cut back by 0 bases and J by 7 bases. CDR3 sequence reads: CASSLDRGQGGELFF. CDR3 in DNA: TGCGCCAGCAGCTTGGACAGGGGGCAAGGCGGGGAGCTGTTTTTT.

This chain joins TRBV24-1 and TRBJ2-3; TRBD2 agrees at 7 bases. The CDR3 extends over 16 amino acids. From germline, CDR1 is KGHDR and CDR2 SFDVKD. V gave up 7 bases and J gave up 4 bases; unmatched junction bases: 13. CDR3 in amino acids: CATRSSAAGVADTQYF. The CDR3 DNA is TGTGCCACCAGGTCTAGCGCGGCGGGAGTAGCAGATACGCAGTATTTT.

The chain's CDR3 is CASSDNQETQYF. CDR3 sequence (DNA): TGTGCCAGCAGTGATAATCAAGAGACCCAGTACTTC. The J gene is TRBJ2-5, the V gene TRBV6-1; D is ambiguous. Germline V CDR1 and CDR2: MNHNS, SASEGT. The CDR3 length is 12 residues. The V end lost 3 bases, the J end lost 2 bases, and 4 bases lay between the germline ends.

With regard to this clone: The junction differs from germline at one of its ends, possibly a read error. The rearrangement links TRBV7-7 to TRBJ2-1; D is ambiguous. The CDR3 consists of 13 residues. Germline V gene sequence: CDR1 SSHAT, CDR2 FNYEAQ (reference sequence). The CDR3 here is CASSSSPGDEQFF. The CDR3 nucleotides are TGTGCTAGCAGCTCATCCCCGGGCGATGAGCAGTTCTTC.

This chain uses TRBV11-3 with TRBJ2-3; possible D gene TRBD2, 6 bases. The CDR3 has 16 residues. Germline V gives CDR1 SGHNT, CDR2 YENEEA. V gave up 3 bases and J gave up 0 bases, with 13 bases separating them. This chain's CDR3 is CASSLGGSPSTDTQYF. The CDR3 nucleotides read TGTGCCAGCAGCTTGGGAGGTAGCCCGAGCACAGATACGCAGTATTTT. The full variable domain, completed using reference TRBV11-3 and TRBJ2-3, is EAGVVQSPRYKIIEKKQPVAFWCNPISGHNTLYWYLQNLGQGPELLIRYENEEAVDDSQLPKDRFSAERLKGVDSTLKIQPAELGDSAVYLCASSLGGSPSTDTQYFGPGTRLTVL.

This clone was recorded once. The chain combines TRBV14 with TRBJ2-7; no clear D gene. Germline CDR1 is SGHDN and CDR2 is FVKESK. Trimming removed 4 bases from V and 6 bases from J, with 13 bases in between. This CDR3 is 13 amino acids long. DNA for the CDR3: TGTGCCAGCAGCCTGGCTCCGAAGGCCGAGCAGTACTTC. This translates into CASSLAPKAEQYF.

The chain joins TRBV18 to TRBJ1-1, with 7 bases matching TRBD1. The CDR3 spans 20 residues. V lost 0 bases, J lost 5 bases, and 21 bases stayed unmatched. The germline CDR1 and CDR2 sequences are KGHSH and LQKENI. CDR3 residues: CASSPPSLPRQGSLGTEAFF. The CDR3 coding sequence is TGTGCCAGCTCACCACCTTCGCTACCCCGACAGGGTTCCTTAGGGACTGAAGCTTTCTTT.

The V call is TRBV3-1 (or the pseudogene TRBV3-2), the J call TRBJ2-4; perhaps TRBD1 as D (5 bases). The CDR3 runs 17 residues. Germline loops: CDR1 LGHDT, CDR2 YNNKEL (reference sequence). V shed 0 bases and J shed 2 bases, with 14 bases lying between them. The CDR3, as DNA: TGTGCCAGCAGCCAAGAGGGGATCAGGGTAACCAAAAACATTCAGTACTTC. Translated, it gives CASSQEGIRVTKNIQYF.

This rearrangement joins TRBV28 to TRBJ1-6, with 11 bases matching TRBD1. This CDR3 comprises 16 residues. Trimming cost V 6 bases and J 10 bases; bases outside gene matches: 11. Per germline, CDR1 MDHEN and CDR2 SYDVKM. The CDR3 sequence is CASSRRGTGGESPLHF. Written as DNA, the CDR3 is TGTGCCAGCAGCCGACGGGGGACAGGGGGTGAGTCACCCCTCCACTTT. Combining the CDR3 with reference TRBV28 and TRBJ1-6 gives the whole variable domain DVKVTQSSRYLVKRTGEKVFLECVQDMDHENMFWYRQDPGLGLRLIYFSYDVKMKEKGDIPEGYSVSREKKERFSLILESASTNQTSMYLCASSRRGTGGESPLHFGNGTRLTVT.

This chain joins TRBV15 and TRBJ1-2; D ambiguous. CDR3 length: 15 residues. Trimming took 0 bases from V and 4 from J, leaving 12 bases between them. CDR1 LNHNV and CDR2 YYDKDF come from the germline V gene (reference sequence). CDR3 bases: TGTGCCACCAGCAGAGATCGCGACACCATCTATGGCTACACCTTC. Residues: CATSRDRDTIYGYTF.

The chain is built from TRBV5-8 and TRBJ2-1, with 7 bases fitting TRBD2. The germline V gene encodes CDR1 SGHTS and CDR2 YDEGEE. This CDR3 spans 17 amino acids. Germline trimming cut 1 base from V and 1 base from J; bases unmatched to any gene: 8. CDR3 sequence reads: CASSLTLAAASYNEQFF. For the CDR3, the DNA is TGTGCCAGCAGCTTGACTCTAGCGGCCGCGTCCTACAATGAGCAGTTCTTC.

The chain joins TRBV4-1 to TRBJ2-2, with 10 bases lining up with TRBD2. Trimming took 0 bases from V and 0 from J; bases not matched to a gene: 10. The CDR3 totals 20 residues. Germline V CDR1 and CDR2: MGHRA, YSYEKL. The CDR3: CASSQDLVAGGLSNTGELFF. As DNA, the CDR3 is TGCGCCAGCAGCCAAGATCTCGTAGCGGGAGGATTATCGAACACCGGGGAGCTGTTTTTT.

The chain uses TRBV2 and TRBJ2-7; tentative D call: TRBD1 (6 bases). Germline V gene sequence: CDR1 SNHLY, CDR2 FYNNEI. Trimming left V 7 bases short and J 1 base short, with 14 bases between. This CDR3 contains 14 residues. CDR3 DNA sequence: TGTGCCAGCAAAACCACAGGGAAGTCCTACGAGCAGTACTTC. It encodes CASKTTGKSYEQYF. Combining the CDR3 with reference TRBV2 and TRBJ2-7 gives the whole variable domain EPEVTQTPSHQVTQMGQEVILRCVPISNHLYFYWYRQILGQKVEFLVSFYNNEISEKSEIFDDQFSVERPDGSNFTLKIRSTKLEDSAMYFCASKTTGKSYEQYFGPGTRLTVT.

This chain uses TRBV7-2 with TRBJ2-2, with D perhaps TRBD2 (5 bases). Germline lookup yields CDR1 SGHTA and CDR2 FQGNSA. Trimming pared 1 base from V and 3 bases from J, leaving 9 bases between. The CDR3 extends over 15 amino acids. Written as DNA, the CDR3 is TGTGCCAGCAGCTTAGTGAGGGTAGACACCGGGGAGCTGTTTTTT. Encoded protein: CASSLVRVDTGELFF.

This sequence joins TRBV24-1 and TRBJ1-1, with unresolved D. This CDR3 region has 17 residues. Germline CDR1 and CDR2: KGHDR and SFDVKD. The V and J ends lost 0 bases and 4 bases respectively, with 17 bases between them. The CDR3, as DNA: TGTGCCACCAGTGATTTGCTCGGGAGGAATAGAGGCACTGAAGCTTTCTTT. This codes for CATSDLLGRNRGTEAFF.